The entry below describes one T cell receptor (beta chain). The antigen remains undetermined. Carrying UMI labels, the TRB cDNA libraries were prepared through 5' RACE. TCRdb re-called the 5' RACE reads; every CDR3 protein appears as one record, without DNA. The table lists approximately 59,000 distinct CDR3 sequences. Subsets of CD8+ T cells were each sorted in triplicate at around 320,000 cells apiece. The data belong to a study of CXCR3-negative and CXCR3-positive naive CD8 T cells. The CDR3 runs 16 residues. CDR1 is SSHAT and CDR2 is FNYEAQ in the germline V gene (reference sequence). Study results and limitations: The TRB CDR3s that CXCR3-positive naive cells carried were more hydrophobic than those of CXCR3-negative naive cells.

Sequencing input: naive CXCR3+ CD8+ T cells from blood. Sample subset: CD45RO-CCR7+CD27+CD95- naive CD8+ T cells expressing CXCR3 (TNR3+). This clonotype was sampled from a human donor in good health. Some clones in this sample may be carry-over from other donors' samples. The genes are TRBV7-7 and TRBJ2-1; TCRdb proposes TRBD1, but this gene call is untestable without DNA. The CDR3 sequence: CASSLETGAAYNEQFF.